The 6 T cell receptor beta chains given below trace back to one sample, sequenced in a study of T-cell reconstitution after alpha-beta-depleted transplantation in children. Preparation of the TCRbeta library was carried out with unique molecular identifiers. TCRdb fed the PCR reads into MiXCR, producing one record per CDR3 protein. The sample comprises 900,000 or so distinct CDR3 sequences, roughly 15% of which are singletons, and around 5.3% rests with the top ten. Sequences were derived from PBMCs, mostly from graft donor cells, sampled 360 days after TCRalphabeta/CD19-depleted stem cell transplant. The receptors shown here come from a male patient younger than 18 who had a stem cell transplant for acute lymphoblastic leukemia, so the T cells may come from the graft donor.

The chain carries TRBV29-1 and TRBJ2-3, with D hard to call. The germline CDR1 and CDR2 sequences are SQVTM and ANQGSEA. The V end was cut by 6 bases, the J end by 2 bases, with 9 bases between. This CDR3 comprises 12 residues. CDR3 sequence (DNA): TGCAGCGTGGATGACTTCACAGATACGCAGTATTTT. This encodes CSVDDFTDTQYF.

This clonotype showed up many times. The chain links TRBV2 to TRBJ2-2, with D possibly being TRBD2 (6 bases). Trimming cost V 4 bases and J 3 bases, with 12 bases left between them. The germline CDR1 and CDR2 sequences are SNHLY and FYNNEI. There are 15 residues in the CDR3. The CDR3 region has the DNA TGTGCCAGCAGTGTTAGCGGACCCTACACCGGGGAGCTGTTTTTT. The encoded protein is CASSVSGPYTGELFF.

There are a few counts of this clonotype. J is TRBJ2-7 and V is TRBV5-1, with D unresolved. Per the germline V gene, CDR1 is SGHRS and CDR2 is YFSETQ. The V end lost 1 base, the J end lost 5 bases, and 10 bases lay between the germline ends. This CDR3 is built from 13 residues. CDR3 DNA sequence: TGCGCCAGCAGCTTGAGTAGCATCCACGAGCAGTACTTC. It specifies CASSLSSIHEQYF.

The chain employs TRBV29-1 and TRBJ2-3; D assignment may be TRBD1 or TRBD2 (6 bases each). Germline V gene data show CDR1 as SQVTM and CDR2 as ANQGSEA. This CDR3 comprises 14 residues. Trimming removed 7 bases from V and 1 base from J, with 15 bases in between. CDR3 sequence: CSATWGAGTDTQYF. CDR3 DNA: TGCAGCGCTACCTGGGGGGCAGGCACAGATACGCAGTATTTT.

The gene calls are TRBV6-5 and TRBJ1-2; D might be TRBD1 (6 bases). The CDR3 sequence is 12 residues long. The V end lost 7 bases, the J end lost 7 bases, and 13 bases lay between the germline ends. The V gene's germline CDR1 is MNHEY and CDR2 SVGAGI. The CDR3 sequence is CASMAGASGYTF. In DNA, the CDR3 is TGTGCCAGCATGGCGGGGGCTTCTGGCTACACCTTC.

The rearrangement uses TRBV2 and TRBJ1-5; TRBD1 matches 8 bases. Germline assignment: CDR1 SNHLY and CDR2 FYNNEI. Unmatched junction bases numbered 7, after V lost 4 bases and J lost 5 bases. This CDR3 contains 15 residues. The CDR3 sequence is CASSGQGILDQPQHF. The CDR3, as DNA: TGTGCCAGCAGTGGACAGGGGATTCTAGATCAGCCCCAGCATTTT.